This paragraph reports one T cell receptor (beta chain). This CDR3 contains 18 residues. CDR1 and CDR2 (germline): SGHRS, YFSETQ. Unmatched junction bases numbered 8, after V lost 2 bases and J lost 2 bases. The record originates from a study of blood T cell repertoires in COVID-19. At the level of the study: Collection of acute and convalescent COVID-19 samples took place in the United States, Italy and Spain. From T cells, B-cell-depleted T cells, or PBMCs came the material, which was cDNA or gDNA.

Clones were sequenced by immunoSEQ multiplex PCR, and TCRdb holds only the in-frame ones, with some missing. The table lists around 72,000 clones, about 91% of them singletons. The receptor's source is a woman in her forties or fifties with acute or convalescent COVID-19. Source material: peripheral blood. The V and J genes are TRBV5-1 and TRBJ2-3; 13 positions agree with TRBD2. The CDR3 loop reads CASSLTSGGASTTDTQYF. Here the CDR3 DNA reads TGCGCCAGCAGCTTAACTAGCGGGGGGGCTTCGACCACAGATACGCAGTATTTT.